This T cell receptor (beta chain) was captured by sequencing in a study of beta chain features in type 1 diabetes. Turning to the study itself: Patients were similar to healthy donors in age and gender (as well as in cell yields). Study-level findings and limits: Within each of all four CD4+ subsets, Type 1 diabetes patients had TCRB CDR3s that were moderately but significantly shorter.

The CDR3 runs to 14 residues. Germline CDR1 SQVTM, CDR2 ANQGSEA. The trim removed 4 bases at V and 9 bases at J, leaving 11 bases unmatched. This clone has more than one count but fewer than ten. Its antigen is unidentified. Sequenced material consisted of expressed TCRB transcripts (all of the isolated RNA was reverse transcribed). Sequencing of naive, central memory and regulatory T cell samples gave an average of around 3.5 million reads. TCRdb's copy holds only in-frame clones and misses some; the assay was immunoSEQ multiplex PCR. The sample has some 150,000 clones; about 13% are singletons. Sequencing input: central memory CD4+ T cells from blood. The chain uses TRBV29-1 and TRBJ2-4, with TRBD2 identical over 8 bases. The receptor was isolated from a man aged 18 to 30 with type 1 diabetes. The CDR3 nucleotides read TGCAGCGTTGTTAGCGGGGCGCCCGGGGGCATTCAGTACTTC. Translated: CSVVSGAPGGIQYF.